The T cell receptor beta chain described here comes from a study of T cell changes during pregnancy in multiple sclerosis. In this sample, this clone turned up once. The data were produced by immunoSEQ multiplex PCR, yet TCRdb's version contains in-frame clones alone and is incomplete. The profile covers about 36,000 clones, with 92% appearing a single time and around 0.47% taken by the ten largest. In germline, CDR1 is MNHEY, CDR2 SVGAGI. The CDR3 is 14 residues long. Losses at the gene ends were 6 bases for V and 9 bases for J; bases not matched to a gene: 7. Source: CD4+ T cells from peripheral blood mononuclear cells, taken after pregnancy. This chain links TRBV6-5 with TRBJ1-4, with 10 bases aligning to TRBD1. The source is a female donor with multiple sclerosis, enrolled in a pregnancy study. DNA of the CDR3: TGTGCCAGCAGGGACGGGACAGGGGAGAAAAAACTGTTTTTT. This encodes CASRDGTGEKKLFF.